This record covers a single T cell receptor beta chain. This sample stems from a study of human T cells and chemical hapten exposure. The time point was: patch test 1, 2 weeks after DPC sensitization. Treatment in this sample: therapeutic diphenylcyclopropenone sensitization with weekly scalp DPC. V was pared by 2 bases and J by 5 bases, with 16 bases between. In germline, CDR1 is MNHEY, CDR2 SVGEGT. CDR3 size: 15 residues. Via MiXCR, TCRdb re-called the RACE reads, giving one row per CDR3 protein. The sample holds about 120,000 distinct CDR3 sequences, 9.5% to 13% seen once. The material sequenced was whole blood, taken in connection with sensitization to the hapten diphenylcyclopropenone (DPC). This TCR was sampled from a woman between 45 and 60 years old with alopecia areata. Some clones in this sample may be carry-over from other donors' samples. The V call is TRBV6-2 or TRBV6-3, the J call TRBJ2-7, with D perhaps matching TRBD2 (5 bases). CDR3 DNA sequence: TGTGCCAGCAGTTACCAAGCGGCAGCCGTGAACGAGCAGTACTTC. This encodes CASSYQAAAVNEQYF.